These 10 T cell receptor beta chains were sequenced from one sample in a study of shared clonotypes between healthy human individuals. CD45RO-negative, CCR7-positively selected cells formed the naive CD8 fraction, excluding terminally differentiated effector memory CD45RA+ cells. Using immunoSEQ multiplex PCR, the repertoire was profiled, and TCRdb retains in-frame clones only, with some absent. The sample lists about 2.1 million clones; about 93% were seen once. Sequencing was performed on naive CD8+ T cells from PBMCs. The receptors here all came from a man aged 18 to 29 in good health. Some clones in this sample may be carry-over from other donors' samples.

The chain recombines TRBV11-3 with TRBJ1-1, with a possible D match to TRBD1 (5 bases). The CDR3 totals 13 residues. Germline CDR1 and CDR2: SGHNT and YENEEA. The V end lost 3 bases, the J end lost 5 bases, and 10 bases lay between the germline ends. The CDR3 region is CASSFGRGTEAFF. Written as DNA, the CDR3 is TGTGCCAGCAGCTTTGGACGGGGGACTGAAGCTTTCTTT.

The chain carries TRBV6-5 and TRBJ2-5; unclear D gene. This CDR3 has 15 residues. V lost 0 bases to trimming and J lost 2 bases, with 10 bases between them. Germline lookup yields CDR1 MNHEY and CDR2 SVGAGI. The CDR3, as DNA: TGTGCCAGCAGTTACTCGTCCTGGATTCAAGAGACCCAGTACTTC. The encoded protein is CASSYSSWIQETQYF.

V usage is TRBV4-3 and J usage is TRBJ1-4, with D hard to call. V lost 1 base, J lost 0 bases, and 9 bases lay in between. The germline V gene has CDR1 LGHNA and CDR2 YSLEER. The CDR3 covers 16 residues. CDR3 bases: TGCGCCAGCAGCCAAGGGGTCTTTGCAACTAATGAAAAACTGTTTTTT. Translated: CASSQGVFATNEKLFF.

This clone came up once. The rearrangement uses TRBV7-9 and TRBJ2-3; TRBD2 matches 9 bases. The V segment lost 8 bases and the J segment 3 bases; nucleotides outside the gene matches: 6. Germline CDR1 SEHNR, CDR2 FQNEAQ (reference sequence). The CDR3 is 14 amino acids. The CDR3 loop is CASGAGGGTDTQYF. CDR3 nucleotides: TGTGCCAGCGGCGCGGGAGGGGGAACAGATACGCAGTATTTT.

The chain has TRBV29-1 and TRBJ1-4, with D maybe TRBD1 (5 bases). Per the germline V gene, CDR1 is SQVTM and CDR2 is ANQGSEA. Trimming took 6 bases from V and 4 from J, leaving 27 bases between them. CDR3 length: 18 residues. The CDR3: CSVGFFGGSRHFNEKLFF. Here the CDR3 DNA reads TGCAGCGTCGGTTTTTTCGGGGGGTCGCGCCATTTTAATGAAAAACTGTTTTTT.

The chain combines TRBV9 with TRBJ1-2; D is undetermined. V shed 3 bases and J shed 8 bases, with 11 bases lying between them. The germline V gene has CDR1 SGDLS and CDR2 YYNGEE. The CDR3 runs 12 residues. CDR3 region: CASSEGSHGYTF. DNA for the CDR3: TGTGCCAGCAGCGAGGGTAGTCACGGCTACACCTTC.

This rearrangement joins TRBV29-1 to TRBJ2-3; 16 bases are shared with TRBD2. The CDR3 extends over 14 amino acids. Trimming cost V 7 bases and J 6 bases; bases outside gene matches: 4. Looked up from germline, CDR1 is SQVTM and CDR2 is ANQGSEA. CDR3 bases: TGCAGCGAAAAGGGACTAGCGGGAGGGGATACGCAGTATTTT. Translated: CSEKGLAGGDTQYF.

In regard to this clone: At the DNA level, this CDR3 is encoded by other sequences in the same sample as well. The chain couples TRBV20-1 to TRBJ2-7; TRBD1 is a possible D gene (6 bases). The CDR3 totals 11 residues. V was cut by 5 bases and J by 4 bases, with 9 bases left in between. Germline values: CDR1 DFQATT, CDR2 SNEGSKA (reference sequence). The chain's CDR3 is CSARTGYEQYF. CDR3 DNA sequence: TGCAGTGCTCGAACAGGGTACGAGCAGTACTTC.

The V and J genes are TRBV21-1 and TRBJ2-2; the D call in the table, TRBD1, was not verified against the DNA. TRBV21-1 is flagged as a pseudogene. CDR3 size: 15 residues. Here the CDR3 DNA reads TGTGCCAGCATCGGGACAGGGCGGAACACCGGGGAGCTGTTTTTT. This encodes CASIGTGRNTGELFF.

About this clone itself: The same CDR3 can be traced to other DNA sequences in this sample. The genes are TRBV27 and TRBJ2-3, with 9 bases matching TRBD2. The junction had 4 bases not matched to a gene; V was cut back by 6 bases and J by 3 bases. This CDR3 is built from 14 residues. Germline CDR1 and CDR2: MNHEY and SMNVEV (reference sequence). CDR3: CASSLRGGTDTQYF. The CDR3 DNA is TGTGCCAGCAGCCTGCGGGGGGGGACAGATACGCAGTATTTT.